The 28 T cell receptor beta chains below all came from one sample that was sequenced in a study of blood T cell repertoires in COVID-19. Data came from immunoSEQ multiplex PCR; TCRdb stores just in-frame clones and leaves some out. The sample records about 130,000 clones, under 85% being singletons. Sequenced: peripheral blood. Receptors originate from a man aged 40-55 years with active or convalescent COVID-19.

Remarks on this clone: Other DNA sequences within the sample encode an identical CDR3. The genes are TRBV7-2 and TRBJ1-6; 7 bases agree with TRBD1. The V and J ends lost 1 base and 10 bases, in that order; junction bases with no gene match: 7. Germline CDR1 reads SGHTA; CDR2 reads FQGNSA. The CDR3 runs 15 residues. CDR3 bases: TGTGCCAGCAGCTTAGAGACAGGGACACGGTCACCCCTCCACTTT. Its protein product is CASSLETGTRSPLHF.

The chain has TRBV3-1 (or the pseudogene TRBV3-2) and TRBJ2-5; 9 bases are a match to TRBD2. The CDR3 sequence is 16 residues long. Looked up from germline, CDR1 is LGHDT and CDR2 is YNNKEL (reference sequence). V lost 1 base to trimming and J lost 5 bases; unmatched junction nucleotides: 8. The CDR3 here is CASSQARGGAIETQYF. In DNA form, the CDR3 reads TGTGCCAGCAGCCAAGCCCGCGGGGGGGCGATCGAGACCCAGTACTTC.

This chain links TRBV7-2 with TRBJ2-3; maybe TRBD1 (6 bases). Germline-derived CDR1 and CDR2 are SGHTA and FQGNSA. V shed 5 bases and J shed 4 bases, with 19 bases lying between them. The CDR3 is 16 residues long. In DNA form, the CDR3 reads TGTGCCAGCAGCGCCCCCGGACAGACTTTGGCAGATACGCAGTATTTT. Its protein product is CASSAPGQTLADTQYF. Combining the CDR3 with reference TRBV7-2 and TRBJ2-3 gives the whole variable domain GAGVSQSPSNKVTEKGKDVELRCDPISGHTALYWYRQSLGQGLEFLIYFQGNSAPDKSGLPSDRFSAERTGGSVSTLTIQRTQQEDSAVYLCASSAPGQTLADTQYFGPGTRLTVL.

This sequence joins TRBV11-2 and TRBJ1-6; D possibly corresponds to TRBD1 (6 bases). Germline values: CDR1 SGHAT, CDR2 FQNNGV. This CDR3 has 13 amino acids. V shed 5 bases and J shed 8 bases, with 10 bases lying between them. The CDR3 DNA is TGTGCCAGCAGCCTCAACAGGGATTCACCCCTCCACTTT. This gives the protein CASSLNRDSPLHF.

V usage is TRBV4-3 and J usage is TRBJ2-5; perhaps TRBD1 as D (7 bases). The V end lost 0 bases, the J end lost 4 bases, and 12 bases lay between the germline ends. The CDR3 has 15 residues. Germline V gene data show CDR1 as LGHNA and CDR2 as YSLEER. CDR3 residues: CASSQDFRGVETQYF. DNA for the CDR3: TGCGCCAGCAGCCAAGACTTCAGGGGGGTAGAGACCCAGTACTTC.

The chain has TRBV25-1 and TRBJ1-2, with D possibly TRBD1 on 5 matching bases. The CDR3 has 15 residues. The V end lost 0 bases, the J end lost 8 bases, and 16 bases lay between the germline ends. From germline, CDR1 is MGHDK and CDR2 SYGVNS. The CDR3 nucleotides read TGTGCCAGCAGTGAATATCACCGGGGGATTCAAGGCTACACCTTC. Its protein product is CASSEYHRGIQGYTF.

The chain carries TRBV19 and TRBJ1-1; D is possibly TRBD1 (5 bases). This CDR3 spans 15 amino acids. Germline CDR1 LNHDA, CDR2 SQIVND (reference sequence). V was cut by 5 bases and J by 4 bases, with 17 bases left in between. In nucleotides, the CDR3 is TGTGCCAGTAGTGATGGGGCGGCGGGGGGCACTGAAGCTTTCTTT. It specifies CASSDGAAGGTEAFF.

This clone showed up just a few times. The rearrangement links TRBV6-6 to TRBJ1-6; unclear D gene. V lost 2 bases, J lost 5 bases, and 7 bases lay in between. Germline V CDR1 and CDR2: MNHNY, SVGAGI (reference sequence). CDR3 length: 14 residues. The CDR3 protein is CASSYPENNSPLHF. The CDR3 DNA reads as TGTGCCAGCAGTTACCCTGAGAATAATTCACCCCTCCACTTT.

The rearrangement uses TRBV9 and TRBJ2-3, with 11 bases fitting TRBD2. The CDR3 has 15 amino acids. V shed 6 bases and J 0 bases; nucleotides not matched to a gene: 3. CDR1 is SGDLS and CDR2 is YYNGEE in the germline V gene. For the CDR3, the DNA is TGTGCCAGCAACATAGCGGGGGGGAGCACAGATACGCAGTATTTT. It translates to CASNIAGGSTDTQYF.

Comment on this clone: This same CDR3 is encoded by further DNA sequences in the sample. This chain connects TRBV5-4 to TRBJ1-1; TRBD1 might be the D (5 bases). The CDR3 sequence is 14 residues long. V was pared by 3 bases and J by 1 base, with 10 bases between. Germline CDR1 is SGHNT and CDR2 is YYREEE (reference sequence). CDR3 DNA sequence: TGTGCCAGCAGCTCGCGACAGACGAACACTGAAGCTTTCTTT. Its protein product is CASSSRQTNTEAFF.

The chain carries TRBV28 and TRBJ1-3, with D perhaps TRBD1 (6 bases). This CDR3 is built from 15 residues. Trimming cost V 4 bases and J 4 bases, with 14 bases left between them. CDR1 MDHEN and CDR2 SYDVKM come from the germline V gene. The CDR3 sequence: CASSSRGGPGNTIYF. For the CDR3, the DNA is TGTGCCAGCAGTTCCCGGGGGGGGCCGGGAAACACCATATATTTT.

CDR3 sequence (DNA): TGTGCCAGCAGCCGGGCAGGGGGCGAGCAGTACTTC. Translated, it gives CASSRAGGEQYF. The chain is built from TRBV3-1 (or the pseudogene TRBV3-2) and TRBJ2-7; 7 nucleotides line up with TRBD1. Germline-derived CDR1 and CDR2 are LGHDT and YNNKEL (reference sequence). J lost 6 bases, V lost 4 bases, and 3 bases had no gene match. This CDR3 has 12 amino acids.

The gene calls are TRBV7-9 and TRBJ2-5; a possible D gene is TRBD1 (5 bases). V was trimmed by 6 bases and J by 3 bases, leaving 11 bases between them. Germline V CDR1 and CDR2: SEHNR, FQNEAQ (reference sequence). The CDR3 is 13 amino acids. The CDR3 region is CASSPGWEETQYF. The CDR3 nucleotides are TGTGCCAGCAGTCCAGGGTGGGAAGAGACCCAGTACTTC.

This clone was seen once. This chain connects TRBV6-5 to TRBJ2-7, with 9 bases that match TRBD1. CDR1 is MNHEY and CDR2 is SVGAGI in the germline V gene. CDR3 size: 15 residues. V shed 0 bases and J 3 bases; nucleotides not matched to a gene: 3. CDR3 region: CASSYSGTGFYEQYF. The CDR3 DNA reads TGTGCCAGCAGTTACTCCGGGACAGGGTTCTACGAGCAGTACTTC.

This clone was observed a single time. The rearrangement uses TRBV27 and TRBJ1-1; D perhaps matches TRBD1 (6 bases). This CDR3 comprises 15 residues. Germline V gene lookup returns CDR1 MNHEY and CDR2 SMNVEV (reference sequence). V was shortened by 5 bases and J by 4 bases, with 17 bases between the two germline ends. CDR3: CASSTYGTPITEAFF. Written as DNA, the CDR3 is TGTGCCAGCAGTACTTACGGGACACCTATCACTGAAGCTTTCTTT.

The chain is built from TRBV21-1 and TRBJ1-6; TRBD1, as called in the table, went unchecked against the DNA. TRBV21-1 is shown as a pseudogene. The CDR3 has 23 residues. CDR3 region: CASSLHRDRSGARPVAYNSPLHF. The CDR3 nucleotides are TGTGCCAGCAGCTTACACCGGGACAGAAGTGGTGCTAGGCCGGTTGCCTATAATTCACCCCTCCACTTT.

The chain employs TRBV19 and TRBJ1-3; TRBD1 matches at 9 bases. Per germline, CDR1 LNHDA and CDR2 SQIVND (reference sequence). After removal of 3 bases from V and 1 base from J, the junction contained 4 bases not matched to a gene. This CDR3 has 16 residues. The CDR3 reads CASSIGDRGSGNTIYF. The CDR3 nucleotides are TGTGCCAGTAGTATCGGAGACAGGGGGTCTGGAAACACCATATATTTT.

CDR3 DNA: TGTGCCAGCACCTACAGCGGCCTTCAGTACTTC. Translated: CASTYSGLQYF. This sequence joins TRBV6-5 and TRBJ2-7; tentative D call: TRBD2 (5 bases). V was pared by 7 bases and J by 10 bases, with 14 bases between. Germline assignment: CDR1 MNHEY and CDR2 SVGAGI. The CDR3 runs to 11 residues.

The rearrangement joins TRBV27 to TRBJ2-1; 12 nucleotides agree with TRBD2. V lost 3 bases and J lost 3; bases outside the gene matches: 6. Germline assignment: CDR1 MNHEY and CDR2 SMNVEV (reference sequence). This CDR3 spans 17 amino acids. Written as DNA, the CDR3 is TGTGCCAGCAGTTTCGACGCTAGCGGGGGGGTCTACAATGAGCAGTTCTTC. Its protein product is CASSFDASGGVYNEQFF.

A note on this clone: Other DNA variants within this sample encode the same CDR3. This chain uses TRBV5-1 with TRBJ2-3, with D possibly matching TRBD2 (6 bases). Germline CDR1 and CDR2: SGHRS and YFSETQ. The V and J ends lost 1 base and 2 bases respectively, with 11 bases between them. The CDR3 is 15 amino acids. CDR3 region: CASSLPGLTTDTQYF. The CDR3 nucleotides read TGCGCCAGCAGCTTGCCGGGACTTACCACAGATACGCAGTATTTT.

This rearrangement joins TRBV3-1 (or the pseudogene TRBV3-2) to TRBJ2-7; a possible D gene is TRBD1 (7 bases). Trimming shortened V by 4 bases and J by 12 bases, and 16 bases separated the two germline ends. The CDR3 runs 12 residues. Germline values: CDR1 LGHDT, CDR2 YNNKEL (reference sequence). This CDR3 is CASSPRGGGAYF. In nucleotides, the CDR3 is TGTGCCAGCAGCCCTAGAGGGGGCGGGGCGTACTTC.

The chain couples TRBV6-5 to TRBJ1-1; 9 bases map to TRBD1. Germline V gene lookup returns CDR1 MNHEY and CDR2 SVGAGI. With V trimmed by 5 bases and J by 6 bases, 7 bases remained unmatched. This CDR3 contains 14 residues. The CDR3 bases are TGTGCCAGCAGTCTCCGGGACAGGGTCTCTGAAGCTTTCTTT. Translation gives CASSLRDRVSEAFF.

This clone was observed a handful of times. Germline is not matched at one junction end, which may reflect a read error. The CDR3 is CSGGGFEQFF. The CDR3 DNA reads as TGCAGTGGGGGGGGCTTTGAGCAGTTCTTC. The chain recombines TRBV6-5 with TRBJ2-1; the D gene is possibly TRBD2 (7 bases). From germline, CDR1 is MNHEY and CDR2 SVGAGI. The length of the CDR3 is 10 residues.

The chain joins TRBV14 to TRBJ2-3, with 9 bases matching TRBD2. CDR3 length: 15 residues. J lost 4 bases, V lost 4 bases, and 6 bases had no gene match. Germline V lookup: CDR1 SGHDN, CDR2 FVKESK. The CDR3 sequence is CASSPQRGAADTQYF. The DNA for the CDR3 is TGTGCCAGCAGCCCCCAGCGGGGGGCCGCAGATACGCAGTATTTT.

The chain recombines TRBV19 with TRBJ1-5; perhaps TRBD1 as D (5 bases). The germline V and J ends were trimmed by 10 bases and 4 bases, with 14 bases remaining between them. Germline V gene lookup returns CDR1 LNHDA and CDR2 SQIVND (reference sequence). The CDR3 has 13 residues. CDR3 amino acids: CATAGTGNQPQHF. The CDR3 nucleotides are TGTGCCACTGCGGGGACGGGAAATCAGCCCCAGCATTTT.

The table lists this clone with a few counts. The chain has TRBV11-1 and TRBJ2-7, with D maybe TRBD2 (5 bases). Trimming cost V 6 bases and J 2 bases, with 11 bases left between them. Germline V CDR1 and CDR2: SGHAT, FQDESV (reference sequence). This CDR3 has 13 residues. The CDR3 DNA follows: TGTGCCAGCAGTCGAGACTACACCTACGAGCAGTACTTC. Amino acids: CASSRDYTYEQYF.

V and J are TRBV5-1 and TRBJ2-7; TRBD2 matches 7 bases. CDR3 length: 14 amino acids. J was trimmed by 2 bases and V by 5 bases; bases with no gene match: 7. Germline values: CDR1 SGHRS, CDR2 YFSETQ. The CDR3 sequence is CASSLRGEPYEQYF. DNA of the CDR3: TGCGCCAGCAGTTTACGGGGGGAACCCTACGAGCAGTACTTC.

The chain uses TRBV11-1 and TRBJ2-7, with 9 bases identical to TRBD1. The CDR3 is 14 amino acids. V lost 3 bases to trimming and J lost 5 bases; unmatched junction nucleotides: 5. Germline CDR1 is SGHAT and CDR2 is FQDESV (reference sequence). CDR3 DNA: TGTGCCAGCAGCTTGGGGGACAGGGTAGACGAGCAGTACTTC. This translates into CASSLGDRVDEQYF.